This T cell receptor beta chain was found in a study of shared clonotypes between healthy human individuals (dated by TCRdb to the early 2020s). Context from the whole study: A couple of women and a few men aged 18 to 49 years were included in the cohort. To estimate repertoire size and how much clonotypes are shared between individuals, the study performed deep sequencing of blood TCR repertoires from a handful of healthy adults. To increase sequencing depth and limit assay-specific biases, TCR repertoire library preparation and sequencing were carried out by different laboratories using diverse techniques. For each donor, CD4 naive and CD4 memory were each given three plates, CD8 naive was given two plates, and CD8 memory was given one plate. Leukapheresis yielded between about 0.85 and 10 billion PBMCs per donor.

For the CD8 naive samples, CD45RO-negative cells were positively selected for CCR7, yielding a CD45RA+CCR7+ population from which TemRA cells were excluded. The donors were healthy, HIV-negative adults who had no recently reported acute infections or vaccinations. Only Caucasian adults living in Nashville, Tennessee, USA were represented among the donors. Blood was collected by leukapheresis, and PBMCs were isolated by Ficoll-Histopaque density gradient centrifugation and then cryopreserved in liquid nitrogen vapor phase. Purity and quantity of every magnetically sorted T cell population were checked by analytical flow cytometry. Genomic DNA was isolated from every sorted fraction and measured by UV absorbance on a Nanodrop 2000c. Comment on this clone: What this receptor recognizes is not known. No per-base quality is available; no much larger clone lies one base away.

Broader findings and caveats from the paper: Only blood was sampled, and tissue TCR repertoires likely differ from those in blood. Because the study included only a small number of donors, the genetic and exposure-history diversity represented was limited. Pairwise subsampling led to the expectation that sequencing depth would affect the degree of clonotype sharing among donors. Even with the large sequencing depth, rarefaction of the sorted-subset datasets indicated that sequencing was incomplete. Compared with non-shared clonotypes, the clonotypes found in all four sorted-subset donors had higher generation probabilities. Sharing across four donors was observed for about 4.8% of naive CD4, 3.5% of naive CD8, over 2% of memory CD4, and around 0.44% of memory CD8 clonotypes. Naive subsets generally had larger estimated clonotype richness than memory subsets.

Using the deep immunoSEQ assay, TCR CDR3 regions were amplified from genomic DNA by multiplex PCR. For each cell subset, the extracted genomic DNA was distributed evenly across all wells of several immunoSEQ 96-well plates, and each plate served as one replicate. Each replicate PCR for sorted subsets received around 200 ng genomic DNA, equal to about 30,000 T cell genomes. Purified libraries were quantified with a Qubit 3.0 fluorometer, sized on a Bioanalyzer 2100, and re-quantified with the KAPA Library Quantification kit. A separate single-read 150-cycle Illumina NextSeq 550 flow cell was used to sequence each immunoSEQ 96-well plate. The paper's data handling went like this. The immunoSEQ output contained only junctional sequences without quality scores, so filtering could not match that applied to full-length reads. To assign V/J genes and CDR3, sequences were annotated using PyIR, a Python wrapper for IgBLAST v1.9, with IMGT germline references. Reads were filtered out if the reads had weak V/J assignments (E-value above 1e-6), no CDR3, stop codons, out-of-frame junctions, or ambiguous translated residues. V3J clonotypes were defined by identical inferred V gene, J gene, and CDR3 amino acid sequence. Percentage overlap between repertoires was calculated by dividing the number of shared unique clonotypes by the size of the smaller repertoire. Three approaches were used to assess repertoire richness: RTK rarefaction, the Chao1 estimator, and Recon v2.1 estimates of unobserved clonotypes. Generation probabilities for all TCRbeta clonotypes obtained by the gDNA method from a handful of donors were computed using OLGA. TCRdb carries this immuneACCESS record with in-frame sequences only. Its versions omit some clonotypes, under half of them owing to an unresolved V gene in the studies checked, with the rest unexplained. D and trimming come from the DNA, and the V and J calls and clone size come from that table. The sample has about 2.2 million clones on record, 93% of them singletons. The ten most abundant clones make up less than 2% of the sample.

The sequenced sample consisted of naive CD8+ T cells from PBMCs. The label giving this sample's cell subset or site can be read as: CD45RA+CCR7+. This TCR derives from a man between 18 and 35 years old in good health. Some clones in this sample may be carry-over from other donors' samples.

The CDR3 protein: CASSYGAGNSYEQYF. Read as DNA, the sequence is TGTGCCAGCAGTTATGGGGCGGGGAACTCCTACGAGCAGTACTTC. The rearrangement combines TRBV6-6 with TRBJ2-7; TRBD2 is perhaps the D gene, given 6 matching bases. Per the germline V gene (reference sequence), MNHNY is the CDR1 and SVGAGI is the CDR2. Deletion took 3 bases off V and 0 bases off J, with a span of 12 bases between the germline ends. From the cysteine through the phenylalanine, the CDR3 covers 15 amino acids. Only the CDR3 portion is preserved as DNA: 45 bases, with reading frame beginning at the first base.